In its sample, the clone carrying this T cell receptor beta chain was seen once. This entry comes from a study of technical replicates of blood from a few donors. Germline V gives CDR1 MDHEN, CDR2 SYDVKM. The CDR3 runs to 13 residues. V lost 5 bases and J lost 3, with 11 bases in between. Some clones are missing from TCRdb's copy, which holds only in-frame ones; the method was immunoSEQ multiplex PCR. Here the sample spans fewer than 95,000 clones, 90% to 95% being singletons. The receptor's source is a human donor in good health. The sample comprised T cells isolated from PBMCs. The genes are TRBV28 and TRBJ2-7; tentatively, D is TRBD1 (5 bases). The CDR3 coding sequence is TGTGCCAGCAGTGCCTTCACAGGCTACGAGCAGTACTTC. It yields the protein CASSAFTGYEQYF.